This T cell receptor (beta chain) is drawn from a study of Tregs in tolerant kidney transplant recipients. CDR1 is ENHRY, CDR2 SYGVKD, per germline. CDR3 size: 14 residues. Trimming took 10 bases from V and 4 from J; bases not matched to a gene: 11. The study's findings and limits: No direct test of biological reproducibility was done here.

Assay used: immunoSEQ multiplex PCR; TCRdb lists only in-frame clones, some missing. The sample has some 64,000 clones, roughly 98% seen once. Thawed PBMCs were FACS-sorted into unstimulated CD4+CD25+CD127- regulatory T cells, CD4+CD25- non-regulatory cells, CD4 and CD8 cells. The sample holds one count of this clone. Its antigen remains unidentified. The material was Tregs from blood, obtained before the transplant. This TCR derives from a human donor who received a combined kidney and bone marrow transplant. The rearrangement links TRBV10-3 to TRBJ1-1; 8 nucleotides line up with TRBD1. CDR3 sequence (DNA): TGTGCCACGGCCAGGGGGCGCCAAGGCACTGAAGCTTTCTTT. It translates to CATARGRQGTEAFF.